In its sample, the clone carrying this T cell receptor beta chain was seen many times. The data were taken from a study of molecular identifiers for immune sequencing clone quantification. TCRdb processed the PCR reads anew with MiXCR; each CDR3 protein has one entry. The top ten hold around 0.86% of the sample, which has more than 450,000 distinct CDR3 sequences, over 20% seen once. The sequenced sample consisted of naive CD8+ T cells from blood, with Jurkat cell RNA spiked in. Subset here: FACS-sorted CD8+CD4-CCR7+CD45RA+ naive T cells. This receptor was obtained from a human donor in good health. Some libraries in this study had Jurkat cell RNA spiked in.

The CDR3 nucleotides read TGTGCCAGCAGTTTAAAGGGGATGCACGAGCAGTACTTC. Residues: CASSLKGMHEQYF. The V call is TRBV28, the J call TRBJ2-7, with D possibly matching TRBD1 (5 bases). The V end was cut by 2 bases, the J end by 5 bases, with 10 bases between. The germline CDR1 and CDR2 sequences are MDHEN and SYDVKM. This CDR3 is built from 13 residues.